The following is a T cell receptor beta chain sequence with its context. Its antigen is unknown. These data are taken from a study of T cell responses to AZD1222 COVID-19 vaccine. Study-level results: The span of vaccine-associated CD4 TCRs extended across spike, with dominance at 160-218 and 743-854.

The germline V gene encodes CDR1 SGHTA and CDR2 FQGNSA. The CDR3 loop spans 14 amino acids. V was trimmed by 1 base and J by 0 bases, leaving 5 bases between them. Clones were sequenced by immunoSEQ multiplex PCR, and TCRdb holds only the in-frame ones, with some missing. The data contain around 77,000 clones, 75% to 90% of them singletons. This specimen consisted of peripheral blood, obtained on day 0 of AZD1222 vaccination. The genes are TRBV7-2 and TRBJ2-3; D gene ambiguous. This sequence originates from an adult in good health. The CDR3 sequence: CASSLGVSTDTQYF. CDR3 bases: TGTGCCAGCAGCTTAGGGGTTAGCACAGATACGCAGTATTTT.